This section outlines one T cell receptor (beta chain) sequence together with its context. Its antigen is currently unknown. CD45RO/CCR7/CD25/CD127/CD95/CD27 staining was used to isolate CD4+ naive, central memory, regulatory and stem cell-like memory cells by sorting. This sample was included in a study of beta chain features in type 1 diabetes. General study points: It was possible that PCR favored shorter templates, equally so in patients and controls. Highly expressing activated T cells could be over-counted with a cDNA template. Within the patient group, naive, central memory and Treg TCRB repertoires appeared more similar to each other than within healthy donors. There was a moderate but significant shortening of TCRB CDR3s in all four CD4+ subsets of Type 1 diabetes patients.

The CDR3 has 13 residues. Trimming pared 8 bases from V and 1 base from J, leaving 8 bases between. Germline lookup yields CDR1 SGHTA and CDR2 FQGTGA. Expressed TCRB transcripts were sequenced because the entire RNA isolate underwent reverse transcription. Clones were read by immunoSEQ multiplex PCR, and TCRdb kept only the in-frame ones, dropping some. Among 95,000 to 150,000 clones listed, over 15% were seen once. The specimen was central memory CD4+ T cells from blood. The chain is built from TRBV7-3 and TRBJ2-2, with D hard to call. This clonotype was obtained from a young man with type 1 diabetes. The CDR3 DNA reads TGTGCCAGCGCTTACCAGAACACCGGGGAGCTGTTTTTT. Translating it yields CASAYQNTGELFF.